This T cell receptor (beta chain) was documented in a study of PD-1 blockade in classical Hodgkin lymphoma. Findings of the study overall: Relapsed/refractory patients reportedly had the lowest baseline TCR diversity, below newly diagnosed patients, who were below healthy donors.

Here immunoSEQ multiplex PCR was the method, and the copy in TCRdb shows in-frame clones only, minus some. The table records some 150,000 clones, approximately 81% of them present only once. Comments on this clone: Its specificity is not known.

Exposure to brentuximab vedotin varied, and each patient had relapsed following autologous stem cell transplantation. Trimming took 0 bases from V and 0 from J, leaving 4 bases between them. The CDR3 sequence is 14 residues long. Germline lookup yields CDR1 MNHEY and CDR2 SVGAGI. The rearrangement uses TRBV6-5 and TRBJ2-3; the D is unclear. Here the sequenced sample was peripheral blood mononuclear cells (PBMCs), taken before the second cycle of nivolumab. The sequence came from a human donor with classical Hodgkin lymphoma. The CDR3: CASSYSQSTDTQYF. The CDR3 DNA follows: TGTGCCAGCAGTTACTCGCAGAGCACAGATACGCAGTATTTT.